This T cell receptor beta chain was identified during a study of PD-1 blockade in classical Hodgkin lymphoma. General study findings and limits: No one has yet defined what causes the repertoire differences, which may be disease activity or prior therapy. Baseline TCR diversity was reportedly lower in newly diagnosed patients than healthy donors.

A remark on this clone: The antigen is undetermined.

Time point noted: newly diagnosed, previously untreated cHL patient sample. With magnetic negative selection, CD4+ T cells were purified from PBMCs that had been thawed. The comparison group had newly diagnosed, previously untreated classical Hodgkin lymphoma. Libraries were prepared by immunoSEQ multiplex PCR; TCRdb keeps only in-frame clonotypes and omits some of them. Altogether some 14,000 clones are present, about 86% being singletons, with the ten largest covering about 0.82%. This sequence originates from a human donor with classical Hodgkin lymphoma. The sequenced sample was CD4+ T cells from blood.

The chain's CDR3 is CASSLDSTGGEKLFF. The CDR3 DNA is TGCGCCAGCAGCCTTGATTCGACGGGGGGTGAAAAACTGTTTTTT. The chain recombines TRBV5-1 with TRBJ1-4; D possibly corresponds to TRBD1 (5 bases). Trimming removed 4 bases at V and 7 bases at J, with 17 bases between. Germline CDR1 SGHRS, CDR2 YFSETQ. The CDR3 length is 15 residues.